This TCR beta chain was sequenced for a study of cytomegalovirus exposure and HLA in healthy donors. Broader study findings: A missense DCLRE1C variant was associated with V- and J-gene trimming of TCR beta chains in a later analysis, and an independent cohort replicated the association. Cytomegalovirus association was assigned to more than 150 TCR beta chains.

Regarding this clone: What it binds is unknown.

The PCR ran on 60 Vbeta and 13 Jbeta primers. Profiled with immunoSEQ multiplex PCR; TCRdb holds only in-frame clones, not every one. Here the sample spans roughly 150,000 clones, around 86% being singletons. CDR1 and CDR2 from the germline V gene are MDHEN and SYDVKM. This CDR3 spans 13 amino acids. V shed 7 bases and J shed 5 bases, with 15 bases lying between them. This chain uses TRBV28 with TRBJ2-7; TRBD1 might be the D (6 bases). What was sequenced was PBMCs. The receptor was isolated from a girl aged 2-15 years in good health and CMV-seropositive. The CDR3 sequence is CASNRGGADEQYF. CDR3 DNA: TGTGCCAGCAATCGAGGGGGAGCTGACGAGCAGTACTTC.